This TCR beta chain was retrieved from a study of T cell responses to AZD1222 COVID-19 vaccine (dated by TCRdb to 2020 to 2022). The study in broad terms: TCR sequencing covered some 240 trial participants: nearly 210 given two doses of AZD1222 and around 25 given two doses of MenACWY control vaccine. Trial participants were enrolled into age subgroups of 18-55, 56-69 and 70-plus years, which contained approximately 150, 28 and 58 TCR-sequenced participants, respectively. Beyond this particular receptor, the publication reports: The whole spike protein was spanned by vaccine-associated CD4 TCRs, and dominant responses were seen in regions 160-218 and 743-854. Conclusions about previously exposed vaccinees are limited because only six or seven AZD1222 recipients were SARS-CoV-2 seropositive at baseline. The 56-69-year group was small, and its depth increase did not reach significance, likely because of low power. Because no day 14 peak-response samples were available, repertoires were characterized only after the peak T cell response. Participants were mostly white British, with more females than males. The authors suggested clonal diversity may have been underestimated. Reportedly, close to half of the unique spike-specific TCRs recognized epitopes lying outside the regions that are mutated in the B.1.351 and B.1.1.7 variants. After two AZD1222 doses, both the breadth and the depth of spike-specific TCRs were significantly higher than at day 0 and than in MenACWY recipients.

As for this clone: Its antigen remains undetermined. It has no much larger one-base neighbor in the sample; base qualities were not kept.

The time point label for this specimen denotes: baseline before first vaccination. In the paper's terms, the treatment or condition label means: meningococcal conjugate vaccine given as trial control. Samples from vaccinated people were obtained from the UK trials COV001 and COV002, which included a single-blind randomized controlled phase 2/3 trial of AZD1222 (ChAdOx1 nCoV-19) in healthy adults. Trial participant PBMC samples were collected at day 0 and day 28 after the second dose for TCRbeta chain sequencing. The CDR3 regions of human TCRbeta chains were analyzed by immunosequencing. The study's processing was this. TCRs in the repertoires were compared against a reference library of SARS-CoV-2-specific TCRs that had been generated with the MIRA antigen-specificity platform. Breadth meant the fraction of unique TCRs that were SARS-CoV-2-associated, whereas depth meant the fraction of total T cells that were SARS-CoV-2-associated. Each spike-specific TCR was assigned to its reactive spike region and to a CD4 or CD8 class using the MIRA data. Log10-transformed breadth and depth values were compared by one-way ANOVA with Sidak's multiple comparisons tests. Entries here come from immuneACCESS through TCRdb and include only in-frame sequences with V and J called. Some clones fail to appear in such tables; in the studies checked, an unresolved V gene covers under half of the shortfall, and the cause of the remainder is unknown. D and trimming come from the DNA, and the V and J calls and clone size come from that table. The sample table lists about 120,000 clones, about 88% of them with a count of one. About 19% of the sample belongs to the ten largest clones.

The receptor comes from an adult in good health. The sample here was peripheral blood, taken on day 0 of MenACWY control vaccination.

At the DNA level, the sequence is TGTGCCAGCAGTTACTTTGGGACTACCCGGGATTCACCCCTCCACTTT. The encoded protein is CASSYFGTTRDSPLHF. The chain uses TRBV6-5 and TRBJ1-6, and the D gene may be TRBD1, 5 bases matching. Via the germline V gene, CDR1 is MNHEY and CDR2 SVGAGI. V sheds 1 base and J sheds 8 bases, leaving 15 bases between their ends. Including cysteine and phenylalanine, the CDR3 has 16 amino acids. CDR3 DNA is the only sequence kept; it has 48 bases, read in frame from the first base.